This T cell receptor beta chain was profiled in a study of T cells after yellow fever vaccination. Whole-study findings and limits: Most primary-vaccination clones reappeared after the booster (around 95% CD4, roughly 88% CD8). CD4 and CD8 compartments shared a small share of clonotypes.

CDR1 is MNHNY and CDR2 is SVGAGI in the germline V gene (reference sequence). The CDR3 is 18 amino acids. V was clipped by 0 bases and J by 4 bases, with 19 bases between them. With regard to this clonotype: What it recognizes is unknown.

Generation of TCR cDNA used 5'RACE template switching (which added a universal primer site and UMIs). TCRdb used MiXCR to reprocess the 5' RACE reads, holding one entry per CDR3 protein. The repertoire holds some 160,000 distinct CDR3 sequences, with roughly 8.8% as singletons. The sequences come from CD8+ T cells sorted from PBMCs, collected 45 days after the yellow fever booster vaccination. V and J are TRBV6-6 and TRBJ2-1, with D perhaps matching TRBD1 (6 bases). This clonotype was sampled from a man aged 18 to 29 who received the YFV17D yellow fever vaccine. The CDR3 bases are TGTGCCAGCAGTTACTCGATACAGGGTCAATTGGGGTACAATGAGCAGTTCTTC. This gives the protein CASSYSIQGQLGYNEQFF.